This T cell receptor beta chain is from a study of monozygotic twins with inflammatory bowel disease. Regarding the study as a whole: Data gave no support to a single strong signal or clonotype associated with IBD. Twins with IBD had fewer clonotypes in common with others than healthy twins, particularly during disease activity.

Per germline, CDR1 MNHEY and CDR2 SVGAGI. This CDR3 has 16 amino acids. The total RNA came straight from whole blood, and T cells were not sorted beforehand. Template switching was used to attach UMIs, which incorporated a 6-nucleotide sample barcode. One entry per CDR3 protein, without DNA, is what TCRdb gives after re-calling the 5' RACE reads. This sample's table has approximately 300,000 distinct CDR3 sequences. As regards this clonotype: Its antigen is not known.

The clonotype comes from a human donor with ulcerative colitis or Crohn's disease, or a healthy co-twin of an affected twin (not recorded which). The sequencing input was blood. This chain connects TRBV6-5 to TRBJ1-6. The CDR3 loop reads CASSYFKQGGNSPLHF.